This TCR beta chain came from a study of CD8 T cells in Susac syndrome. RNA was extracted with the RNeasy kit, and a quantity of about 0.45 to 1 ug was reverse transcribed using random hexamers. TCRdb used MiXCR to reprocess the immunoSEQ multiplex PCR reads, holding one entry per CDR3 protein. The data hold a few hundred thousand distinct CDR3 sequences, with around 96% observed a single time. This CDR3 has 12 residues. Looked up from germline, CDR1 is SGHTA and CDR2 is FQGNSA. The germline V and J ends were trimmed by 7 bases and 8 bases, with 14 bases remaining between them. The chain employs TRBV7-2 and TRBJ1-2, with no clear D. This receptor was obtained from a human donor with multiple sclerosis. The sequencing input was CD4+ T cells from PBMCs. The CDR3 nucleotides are TGTGCCAGCACCTCCGACGTGCGGGGCTACACCTTC. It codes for CASTSDVRGYTF. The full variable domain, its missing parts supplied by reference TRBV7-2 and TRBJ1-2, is GAGVSQSPSNKVTEKGKDVELRCDPISGHTALYWYRQSLGQGLEFLIYFQGNSAPDKSGLPSDRFSAERTGGSVSTLTIQRTQQEDSAVYLCASTSDVRGYTFGSGTRLTVV.